The next 11 T cell receptor beta chains were all read from a single sample in a study of Graves' ophthalmopathy and Graves' hyperthyroidism. Amplification targeted the TCR beta CDR3 regions, with RNA transcripts as the source material. HTBI-primed first-round RT-PCR preceded second-round multiplex PCR. TCRdb reprocessed the multiplex PCR reads with MiXCR, giving one entry per CDR3 protein. The top ten hold about 12% of the sample, which has under 350,000 distinct CDR3 sequences, 17% seen once. Sequences were obtained from peripheral blood. The receptors were sampled from an adult man with Graves' ophthalmopathy.

Many counts were recorded for this clonotype. The V call is TRBV7-2, the J call TRBJ1-1, with D unclear. The V and J ends lost 5 bases and 5 bases respectively, with 12 bases between them. The CDR3 length is 13 residues. The germline V gene encodes CDR1 SGHTA and CDR2 FQGNSA. The chain's CDR3 is CASSPRALTEAFF. CDR3 coding DNA: TGTGCCAGCAGCCCCCGGGCGCTTACTGAAGCTTTCTTT.

This clonotype was recorded at least ten times. The gene calls are TRBV12-3 or TRBV12-4 and TRBJ1-6, with no clear D. The CDR3 sequence is 15 residues long. V was trimmed by 3 bases and J by 8 bases, leaving 14 bases between them. The CDR3 coding sequence is TGTGCCAGCAGTTTCGAGGGTTTCGGCGATTCACCCCTCCACTTT. It is translated as CASSFEGFGDSPLHF.

As regards this clonotype: A much bigger clone sits one base away, suggesting this may be a read error. The conserved phenylalanine or tryptophan is not found at the CDR3 terminus, so this likely reflects a read error. DNA for the CDR3: TGTGCCAGCAGCTTTGGAGGGGGGTGGACCGGGGAGCTGTTTCTT. Its translation: CASSFGGGWTGELFL. This chain links TRBV5-5 with TRBJ2-2, with D perhaps matching TRBD1 or TRBD2 (6 bases each). This CDR3 contains 15 residues. CDR1 is SGHKS and CDR2 is YYEKEE in the germline V gene (reference sequence). V lost 2 bases and J 5 bases, leaving 13 bases between the germline ends.

This clonotype has ten or more counts. The chain couples TRBV6-1 to TRBJ2-2; the match to TRBD2 covers 9 bases. The CDR3 runs to 16 residues. The germline gives CDR1 MNHNS, CDR2 SASEGT. The V segment lost 4 bases and the J segment 5 bases; nucleotides outside the gene matches: 8. The CDR3 loop is CASSALAGSLTGELFF. CDR3 nucleotides: TGTGCCAGCAGTGCCCTAGCGGGGTCATTGACCGGGGAGCTGTTTTTT.

Ten or more counts support this clonotype. V gene TRBV6-2 or TRBV6-3 combines with J gene TRBJ1-2, with D unresolved. The V end lost 8 bases, the J end lost 0 bases, and 13 bases lay between the germline ends. The CDR3 is made up of 14 amino acids. Germline V gives CDR1 MNHEY, CDR2 SVGEGT. CDR3 coding DNA: TGTGCCAGCCGAAAGGACGGAGCTAACTATGGCTACACCTTC. This sequence encodes CASRKDGANYGYTF.

This clonotype was seen repeatedly, ten times or more. The genes are TRBV18 and TRBJ1-1, with a possible D match to TRBD1 (5 bases). The V and J ends lost 0 bases and 4 bases respectively, with 12 bases between them. CDR1 is KGHSH and CDR2 is LQKENI in the germline V gene. The CDR3 spans 15 residues. In nucleotides, the CDR3 is TGTGCCAGCTCACCACCTTCCCGGGACTTCACTGAAGCTTTCTTT. Encoded protein: CASSPPSRDFTEAFF.

This clonotype was counted ten times or more. The chain couples TRBV5-1 to TRBJ1-1, with 9 bases that match TRBD1. CDR1 and CDR2 (germline): SGHRS, YFSETQ. This CDR3 is 14 amino acids long. Losses at the gene ends were 4 bases for V and 6 bases for J; bases not matched to a gene: 7. CDR3 DNA sequence: TGCGCCAGCAGCCTACAGGGGGCCGAGGCTGAAGCTTTCTTT. This gives the protein CASSLQGAEAEAFF.

This chain links TRBV20-1 with TRBJ1-5; 8 bases fit TRBD1. The germline V gene has CDR1 DFQATT and CDR2 SNEGSKA (reference sequence). With 6 bases clipped from V and 5 bases from J, the junction kept 6 bases outside the gene matches. This CDR3 has 13 amino acids. The CDR3 region has the DNA TGCAGTGCCGCAACAGGGGGGGATCAGCCCCAGCATTTT. It codes for CSAATGGDQPQHF.

This sequence joins TRBV15 and TRBJ2-7, with TRBD1 identical over 9 bases. The CDR3 totals 16 residues. Germline loops: CDR1 LNHNV, CDR2 YYDKDF (reference sequence). The J segment lost 4 bases and the V segment lost 2 bases, leaving 9 bases of the junction unmatched. The CDR3 loop reads CATSRLRGDRAYEQYF. For the CDR3, the DNA is TGTGCCACCAGCAGACTTCGCGGGGACAGGGCTTACGAGCAGTACTTC. Full variable domain (remainder filled in from reference TRBV15 and TRBJ2-7): DAMVIQNPRYQVTQFGKPVTLSCSQTLNHNVMYWYQQKSSQAPKLLFHYYDKDFNNEADTPDNFQSRRPNTSFCFLDIRSPGLGDTAMYLCATSRLRGDRAYEQYFGPGTRLTVT.

This chain uses TRBV10-3 with TRBJ2-5, with 8 bases identical to TRBD2. The V and J ends lost 2 bases and 4 bases, in that order; junction bases with no gene match: 12. CDR1 is ENHRY and CDR2 is SYGVKD in the germline V gene. The CDR3 contains 17 residues. DNA for the CDR3: TGTGCCATCAGTGAGATGGGGCGAGCGGGAGAAGGAGAGACCCAGTACTTC. Translation gives CAISEMGRAGEGETQYF.

The chain has TRBV6-2 or TRBV6-3 and TRBJ1-1; no clear D. This CDR3 contains 12 residues. V was shortened by 7 bases and J by 5 bases, with 11 bases between the two germline ends. The germline V gene has CDR1 MNHEY and CDR2 SVGEGT. CDR3 bases: TGTGCCAGCAAGTTGTTGGGAACTGAAGCTTTCTTT. Amino acids: CASKLLGTEAFF.